The T cell receptor beta chain under discussion was sequenced for a study of technical replicates of blood from several donors. The repertoire was sequenced with immunoSEQ multiplex PCR; TCRdb's copy has only in-frame clones and lacks some. This table holds about 70,000 clones, around 97% found once. CDR3 length: 15 residues. After removal of 2 bases from V and 3 bases from J, the junction contained 2 bases not matched to a gene. CDR1 SNHLY and CDR2 FYNNEI come from the germline V gene. This sequence originates from a human donor in good health. The gene calls are TRBV2 and TRBJ2-2; 8 bases agree with TRBD2. The specimen was T cells isolated from PBMCs. CDR3 DNA sequence: TGTGCCAGCAGTGAAACTAGCGGTTACACCGGGGAGCTGTTTTTT. Its translation is CASSETSGYTGELFF.